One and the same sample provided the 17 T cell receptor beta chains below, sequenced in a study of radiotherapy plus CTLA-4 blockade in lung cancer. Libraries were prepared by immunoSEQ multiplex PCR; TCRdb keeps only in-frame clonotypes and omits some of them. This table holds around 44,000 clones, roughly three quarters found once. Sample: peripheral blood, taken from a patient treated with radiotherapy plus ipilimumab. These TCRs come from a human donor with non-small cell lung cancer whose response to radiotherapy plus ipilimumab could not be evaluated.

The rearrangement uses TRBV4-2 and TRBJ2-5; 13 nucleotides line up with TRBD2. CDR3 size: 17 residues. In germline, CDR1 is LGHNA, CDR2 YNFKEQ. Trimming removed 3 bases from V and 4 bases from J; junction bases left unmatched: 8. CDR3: CASSQGPGLAGPETQYF. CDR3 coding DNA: TGTGCCAGCAGCCAGGGACCGGGACTAGCGGGACCAGAGACCCAGTACTTC.

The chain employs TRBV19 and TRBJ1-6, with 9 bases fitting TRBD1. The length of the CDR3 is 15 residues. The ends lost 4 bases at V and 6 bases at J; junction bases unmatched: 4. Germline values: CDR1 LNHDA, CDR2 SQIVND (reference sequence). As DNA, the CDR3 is TGTGCCAGTAGTACAGGGACAGGGAGTAATTCACCCCTCCACTTT. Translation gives CASSTGTGSNSPLHF.

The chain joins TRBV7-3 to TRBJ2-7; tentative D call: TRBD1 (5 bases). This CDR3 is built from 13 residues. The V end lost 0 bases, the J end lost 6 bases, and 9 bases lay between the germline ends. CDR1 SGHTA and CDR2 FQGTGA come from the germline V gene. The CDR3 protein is CASSLTGVGEQYF. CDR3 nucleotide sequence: TGTGCCAGCAGCTTAACAGGGGTGGGCGAGCAGTACTTC.

The DNA of the CDR3 is TGCGCCAGCAGCTTTAGCGGGGGATTGTATGAGCAGTTCTTC. Translation: CASSFSGGLYEQFF. The chain employs TRBV5-1 and TRBJ2-1, with TRBD2 matching 9 bases. Germline V gene data show CDR1 as SGHRS and CDR2 as YFSETQ. The length of the CDR3 is 14 residues. V lost 2 bases, J lost 8 bases, and 5 bases stayed unmatched.

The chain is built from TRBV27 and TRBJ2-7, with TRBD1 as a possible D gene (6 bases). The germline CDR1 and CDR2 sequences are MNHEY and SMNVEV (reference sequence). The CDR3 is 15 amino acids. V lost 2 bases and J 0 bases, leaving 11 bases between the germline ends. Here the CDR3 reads CASSLVGHSSYEQYF. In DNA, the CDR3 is TGTGCCAGCAGTTTAGTGGGACACAGCTCCTACGAGCAGTACTTC.

Written as DNA, the CDR3 is TGCGCCAGCAGCCCACACCGACGGGACAGTGGCTACACCTTC. It encodes CASSPHRRDSGYTF. The chain couples TRBV5-1 to TRBJ1-2, with 7 bases lining up with TRBD1. The junction had 10 bases not matched to a gene; V was cut back by 4 bases and J by 7 bases. Germline V gene sequence: CDR1 SGHRS, CDR2 YFSETQ. This CDR3 has 14 amino acids.

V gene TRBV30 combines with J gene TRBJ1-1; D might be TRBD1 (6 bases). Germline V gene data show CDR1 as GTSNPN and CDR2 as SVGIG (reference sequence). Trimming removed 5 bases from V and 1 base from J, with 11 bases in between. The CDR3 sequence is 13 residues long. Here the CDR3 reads CAWGGAGNTEAFF. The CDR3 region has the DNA TGTGCCTGGGGGGGGGCAGGGAACACTGAAGCTTTCTTT.

CDR3 nucleotide sequence: TGTGCCAGCAGCTCGGACAGGCGCTACGAGCAGTACTTC. Protein: CASSSDRRYEQYF. The chain has TRBV13 and TRBJ2-7, with 7 bases lining up with TRBD1. V trimming: 4 bases; J trimming: 3 bases; junction bases outside the gene matches: 3. The CDR3 extends over 13 amino acids. Germline assignment: CDR1 PRHDT and CDR2 FYEKMQ (reference sequence).

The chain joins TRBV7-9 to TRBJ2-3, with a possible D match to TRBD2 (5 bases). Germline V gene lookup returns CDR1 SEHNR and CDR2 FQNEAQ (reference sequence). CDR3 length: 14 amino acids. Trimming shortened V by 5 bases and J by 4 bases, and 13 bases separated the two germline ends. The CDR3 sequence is CASSPLQRADTQYF. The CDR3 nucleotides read TGTGCCAGCAGCCCCCTCCAGAGGGCAGATACGCAGTATTTT.

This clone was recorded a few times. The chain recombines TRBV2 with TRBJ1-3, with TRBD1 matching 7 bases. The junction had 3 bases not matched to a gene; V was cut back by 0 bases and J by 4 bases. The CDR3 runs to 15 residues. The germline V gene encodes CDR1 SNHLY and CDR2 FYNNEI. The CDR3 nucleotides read TGTGCCAGCAGTGAAGCGCGACAGGGCGGAAACACCATATATTTT. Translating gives CASSEARQGGNTIYF.

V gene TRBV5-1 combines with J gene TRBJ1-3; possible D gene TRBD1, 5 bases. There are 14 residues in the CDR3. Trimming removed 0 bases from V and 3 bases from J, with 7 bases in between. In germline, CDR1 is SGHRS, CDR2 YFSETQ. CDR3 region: CASSLAGIGNTIYF. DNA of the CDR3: TGCGCCAGCAGCTTGGCAGGGATTGGAAACACCATATATTTT.

The chain's CDR3 is CSVEGFSSYNEQFF. In DNA, the CDR3 is TGCAGCGTTGAAGGGTTTAGCTCCTACAATGAGCAGTTCTTC. V gene TRBV29-1 combines with J gene TRBJ2-1; D call uncertain. Trimming stripped 1 base from V and 0 bases from J, with 7 bases between. The CDR3 has 14 amino acids. Germline lookup yields CDR1 SQVTM and CDR2 ANQGSEA.

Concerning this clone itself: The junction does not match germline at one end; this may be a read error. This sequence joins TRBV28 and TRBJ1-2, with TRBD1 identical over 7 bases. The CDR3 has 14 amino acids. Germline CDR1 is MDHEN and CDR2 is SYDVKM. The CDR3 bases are TGTGCCAGCAGTTACAGGGGTTTGAACTGTGGCTACACCTTC. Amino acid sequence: CASSYRGLNCGYTF.

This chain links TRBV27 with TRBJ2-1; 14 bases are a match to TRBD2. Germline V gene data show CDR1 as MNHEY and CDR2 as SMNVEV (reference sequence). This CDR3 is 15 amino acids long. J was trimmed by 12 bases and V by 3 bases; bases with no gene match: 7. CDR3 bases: TGTGCCAGCAGTTTTGGGACTAGCGGGGGTGTGGGGCAGTTCTTC. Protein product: CASSFGTSGGVGQFF.

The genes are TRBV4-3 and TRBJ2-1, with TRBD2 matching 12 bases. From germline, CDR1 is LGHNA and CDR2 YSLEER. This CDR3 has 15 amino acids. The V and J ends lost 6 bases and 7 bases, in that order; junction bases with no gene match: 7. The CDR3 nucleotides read TGCGCCAGCAGTCCCCCTAGCGGGGGGGATAATGAGCAGTTCTTC. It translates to CASSPPSGGDNEQFF.

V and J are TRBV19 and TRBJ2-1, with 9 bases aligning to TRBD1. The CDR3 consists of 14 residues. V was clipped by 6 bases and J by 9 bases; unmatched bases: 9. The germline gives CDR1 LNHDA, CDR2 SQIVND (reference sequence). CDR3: CASRRDRVISEQFF. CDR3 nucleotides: TGTGCCAGTAGGAGGGACAGGGTAATTTCTGAGCAGTTCTTC. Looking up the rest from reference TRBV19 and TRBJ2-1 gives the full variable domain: DGGITQSPKYLFRKEGQNVTLSCEQNLNHDAMYWYRQDPGQGLRLIYYSQIVNDFQKGDIAEGYSVSREKKESFPLTVTSAQKNPTAFYLCASRRDRVISEQFFGPGTRLTVL.

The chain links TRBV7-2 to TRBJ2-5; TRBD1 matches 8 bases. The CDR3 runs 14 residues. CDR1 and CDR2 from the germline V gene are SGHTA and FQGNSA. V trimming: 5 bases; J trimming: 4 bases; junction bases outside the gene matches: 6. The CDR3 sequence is CASSRVGTGETQYF. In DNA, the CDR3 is TGTGCCAGCAGCCGGGTTGGGACAGGAGAGACCCAGTACTTC. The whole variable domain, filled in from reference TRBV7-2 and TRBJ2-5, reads GAGVSQSPSNKVTEKGKDVELRCDPISGHTALYWYRQSLGQGLEFLIYFQGNSAPDKSGLPSDRFSAERTGGSVSTLTIQRTQQEDSAVYLCASSRVGTGETQYFGPGTRLLVL.